This T cell receptor (beta chain) was sequenced in a study of beta chain features in type 1 diabetes (dated by TCRdb to the late 2010s). General notes on the study: Patients and healthy donors did not differ in mean age, gender distribution, total cell number or subset yield. The study compared the TCRB repertoires of sorted circulating CD4+ T cell subsets in recently diagnosed type 1 diabetes patients with those in matched healthy donors. A total of approximately 100,000,000 sorted cells were examined across all samples, and the number of cells per subset was strongly correlated with RNA yield. Whereas all 30 or so donors provided naive and central memory subsets, regulatory and stem cell-like memory subsets were isolated from just 8 patients and about 8 healthy donors.

Results the study describes overall, beyond this receptor: Because cDNA rather than genomic DNA was sequenced, highly expressing activated cells could have been over-represented, although no difference in activation and CD3 levels was found between groups. Naive, central memory and regulatory TCRB repertoires appeared more similar among patients than among healthy donors. Because the HLA sub-analyses included only small numbers of individuals, any influence of HLA type on TCRB rearrangement was left unresolved. In all four CD4+ subsets, TCRB CDR3 length was moderately but significantly shorter in type 1 diabetes patients. At VDJ recombination sites, type 1 diabetes patients had fewer insertions and more deleted nucleotides, which implies abnormalities in thymic rearrangement. PCR might favor shorter templates, but patient and control samples were amplified and corrected together, so any skew would affect both groups equally.

V loses 5 bases, J loses 8 bases, and the germline ends lie 16 bases apart. Based on the germline V gene, the CDR1 and CDR2 sequences are MNHEY and SVGAGI. Its CDR3 holds 15 amino acids, cysteine through phenylalanine. Kept here is only the CDR3 DNA, which spans 45 bases and is read in frame from base 1. The entire isolated RNA was reverse transcribed using the High Capacity cDNA Reverse Transcription Kit, and thus expressed TCRB transcripts were sequenced. Deep immunoSEQ sequencing was applied to naive, central memory and regulatory T cell samples, giving an average of roughly 3.5 million total reads per sample. Sorted cells were lysed in RLT buffer and RNA was extracted with DNase-treated RNeasy Micro or Mini kits, depending on cell number. To prevent cross-contamination, every cell subset was processed on its own, while patient and healthy donor samples were processed together. The immunoSEQ multiplex PCR was used to amplify TCRB sequences from cDNA, generating 87-bp fragments that spanned the CDR3 region. Amplicons were sequenced on the Illumina HiSeq platform. In the paper's pipeline: PCR bias was corrected computationally using synthetic template baselines, and reads within Hamming distance 2 were collapsed, with unmergeable singletons discarded. Reads were aligned against IMGT to assign V, D and J genes, CDR3 length and insertions or deletions at six rearrangement sites. Within each subset, clonotype counts were normalized to the number of sorted cells before true diversity and Gini coefficients were calculated with the tcR R package. The overlap coefficient, calculated on TCRB nucleotide sequences, was used to measure repertoire sharing. As a proxy for the pre-selection repertoire, out-of-frame TCRB sequences from naive cells were analyzed. Imported from immuneACCESS, the table was reduced by TCRdb to in-frame sequences with V and J called. These copies leave out some clones; in studies compared against another copy, an unresolved V gene accounts for under half, and the cause of the remainder is not known. V, J and clone size are taken as reported in that table, and D and trimming were inferred from the DNA itself. The sample yields about 640,000 clones; around an eighth were counted once. The ten largest clonotypes hold more than 0.095% of the sample.

From each donor, a single peripheral blood sample of approximately 110 mL on average was drawn into heparinised tubes. Using a panel that included CD45RO, CCR7, CD25, CD127, CD95 and CD27, naive, central memory, regulatory and stem cell-like memory CD4+ T cells were sorted on a BD FACSAria II. A purity above 98% was achieved for all sorted populations. PBMCs were isolated immediately by Lymphoprep density gradient centrifugation and stained directly without culture. So that batch effects would be minimized, each experiment stained and sorted samples in pairs, pairing one healthy donor with one patient. Details on this clone: It has no known antigen specificity. Qualities for individual bases were not recorded, and no much larger clone is one base off.

The specimen was naive CD4+ T cells from blood. Sample cell subset or site, as interpreted from the label and publication: true naive CD4+ T cells. The sequence is built from TRBV6-5 and TRBJ1-6; a weak D assignment points to TRBD1 (6 bases agree). The receptor's source is a man aged 25 to 40 with type 1 diabetes. The CDR3 corresponds to CASSRPPGAHSPLHF. The DNA sequence reads TGTGCCAGCAGTCGACCCCCGGGGGCACATTCACCCCTCCACTTT.